Each of the 31 T cell receptor beta chains below was sequenced from the same sample in a study of tumor-infiltrating lymphocytes in primary liver carcinoma. Out of unsorted whole blood came the blood RNA, and germline DNA was extracted as well. Constant-region priming of about 0.5 ug total RNA yielded TCR beta cDNA. Libraries for TCR beta were built through three nested multiplex PCR rounds, which together made up a slightly modified ARM-PCR procedure. The opening two PCR rounds, 10 cycles each, paired TRBV1-TRBV30 forward primers with a C-beta reverse primer. TCRdb itself ran the multiplex PCR reads through MiXCR, one entry per CDR3 protein. In the table there are about 200,000 distinct CDR3 sequences, around 60% of which are singletons. Sequenced sample: peripheral blood. These receptors came from a woman in her sixties or seventies with primary liver carcinoma and hepatitis B virus infection.

This clonotype was recorded a few times. V usage is TRBV24-1 and J usage is TRBJ2-7; TRBD1 aligns across 11 bases. Germline CDR1 and CDR2: KGHDR and SFDVKD. The ends lost 10 bases at V and 1 base at J; junction bases unmatched: 2. The CDR3 has 13 amino acids. The CDR3 region has the DNA TGTGCCACGGGGACAGGGGGTTCCTACGAGCAGTACTTC. Translation gives CATGTGGSYEQYF.

This clonotype was counted between two and nine times. This rearrangement joins TRBV24-1 to TRBJ2-1; TRBD2 agrees at 11 bases. The CDR3 extends over 16 amino acids. Germline V gene data show CDR1 as KGHDR and CDR2 as SFDVKD. V shed 3 bases and J 5 bases; nucleotides not matched to a gene: 5. CDR3: CATSDRSGRVHNEQFF. The CDR3 nucleotides read TGTGCCACCAGTGATCGTAGCGGGAGGGTTCACAATGAGCAGTTCTTC.

Regarding this clonotype: An end of the junction differs from the germline gene, which may be a read error. J is TRBJ2-1 and V is TRBV29-1, with TRBD1 matching over 8 bases. Looked up from germline, CDR1 is SQVTM and CDR2 is ANQGSEA. This CDR3 is built from 14 residues. In DNA form, the CDR3 reads TGCAGCGGGAGGACAGGGCGTCCCTACAACGAGCAGCTCTTC. Translation gives CSGRTGRPYNEQLF.

This clonotype was counted once. Being one base from a much bigger clone, this may be a read error. This chain joins TRBV7-8 and TRBJ1-5; D is ambiguous. CDR3 length: 14 residues. Germline loops: CDR1 SGHVS, CDR2 FQNEAQ. CDR3 in DNA: TGTGTCAGCAGCTTATTAGCTGGGGATCAGCCCCAGCATTTT. Encoded protein: CVSSLLAGDQPQHF.

A word on this clonotype: One base away lies a much larger clone, so this may be a sequencing read error. This chain joins TRBV30 and TRBJ1-1; D gene unclear. The germline V gene has CDR1 GTSNPN and CDR2 SVGIG (reference sequence). This CDR3 is 15 amino acids long. V lost 0 bases and J lost 6, with 17 bases in between. Here the CDR3 reads CAWSVGWLPRAEAFF. DNA for the CDR3: TGTGCCTGGAGTGTAGGCTGGCTCCCTCGGGCTGAAGCTTTCTTT.

To note about this clonotype: Lacking the conserved final phenylalanine or tryptophan, this CDR3 likely reflects a read error. It is unclear where the CDR3 begins or ends on the DNA, so no DNA is shown, and the CDR3 is as TCRdb lists it. The V and J genes are TRBV29-1 and TRBJ1-5; the table calls TRBD1, which could not be checked here. CDR1 is SQVTM, CDR2 ANQGSEA, per germline. The CDR3 region is 13 residues in length, termini included. CDR3 amino acids: CGVARDSNEPQYY.

Comment on this clonotype: One end of the junction is discordant with germline, which a read error may explain. The rearrangement uses TRBV29-1 and TRBJ2-3; perhaps TRBD2 as D (6 bases). Germline loops: CDR1 SQVTM, CDR2 ANQGSEA. The CDR3 loop spans 15 amino acids. The CDR3: CGVEEEGTSTDTQYF. The CDR3 DNA sequence: TGCGGCGTTGAGGAGGAGGGAACTAGCACAGATACGCAGTATTTT.

The chain recombines TRBV7-9 with TRBJ1-3, with TRBD1 identical over 9 bases. Germline CDR1 is SEHNR and CDR2 is FQNEAQ (reference sequence). CDR3 size: 14 residues. Losses at the gene ends were 5 bases for V and 13 bases for J; bases not matched to a gene: 12. The CDR3: CASSQEDRGSTIYF. The CDR3 region has the DNA TGTGCCAGCAGCCAAGAGGACAGGGGAAGCACAATATATTTT.

Remarks on this clonotype: One junction end does not reproduce the germline sequence, and a read error may be involved. The rearrangement joins TRBV12-3 or TRBV12-4 to TRBJ2-7; the D call may be TRBD1 or TRBD2 (5 bases each). The CDR3 is 12 residues long. The CDR3 region has the DNA TGCGCCAGCAGTTCCCCGGGGCAACGGCAGTACTTC. Protein sequence: CASSSPGQRQYF.

A remark on this clonotype: A much larger clone differs by one base, so this may be a read error. The J gene is TRBJ2-3, the V gene TRBV4-2; 9 bases fit TRBD2. Per the germline V gene, CDR1 is LGHNA and CDR2 is YNFKEQ. The CDR3 is made up of 17 amino acids. Losses at the gene ends were 1 base for V and 4 bases for J; bases not matched to a gene: 9. The CDR3 is CASSQVGSGTSSDTQYF. The CDR3 region has the DNA TGTGCCAGCAGCCAAGTAGGCTCCGGGACTAGCTCAGATACGCAGTATTTT.

This clonotype is judged medium-sized. The V gene is TRBV11-2, the J gene TRBJ2-1; 8 bases fit TRBD2. The trim removed 11 bases at V and 5 bases at J, leaving 8 bases unmatched. CDR3 length: 13 residues. Per germline, CDR1 SGHAT and CDR2 FQNNGV. This CDR3 is CASRGLADNEQFF. The CDR3 bases are TGTGCCTCCAGAGGACTAGCCGACAATGAGCAGTTCTTC.

In regard to this clonotype: No conserved phenylalanine or tryptophan is present at the end of the CDR3, so a read error is the likely explanation. J is TRBJ2-3 and V is TRBV6-6; D not resolved. The V end lost 5 bases, the J end lost 5 bases, and 11 bases lay between the germline ends. Germline V gene sequence: CDR1 MNHNY, CDR2 SVGAGI (reference sequence). The CDR3 is 13 amino acids. CDR3 loop: CASSTIRRDTQYL. CDR3 nucleotides: TGTGCCAGCAGTACAATTAGGAGAGATACGCAGTATCTT.

In regard to this clonotype: Possible read error: a much larger clone is one base away. The V call is TRBV12-3 or TRBV12-4, the J call TRBJ1-1, with D unresolved. This CDR3 contains 13 residues. CDR3 sequence reads: CVSTIIAGTEAFF. The CDR3 region has the DNA TGTGTCAGCACCATAATTGCGGGGACTGAAGCTTTCTTT.

With respect to this clonotype: One end of the junction varies from germline; a read error may be responsible. The gene calls are TRBV6-5 and TRBJ1-1; 9 bases align to TRBD1. The CDR3 totals 14 residues. Germline values: CDR1 MNHEY, CDR2 SVGAGI. CDR3 DNA: TGTGCCTGCAGTTATATGAGCGACAGGGGGAGAGCTTTCTTT. It yields the protein CACSYMSDRGRAFF.

Notes on this clonotype: This may be a read error, as it is one base from a much larger clone. The chain employs TRBV12-3 or TRBV12-4 and TRBJ1-2, with D unresolved. The CDR3 runs 13 residues. CDR3 DNA sequence: TGTGCCAGCAGTTTAAGGCAGCTTGGAGGCTACATCTTC. Encoded protein: CASSLRQLGGYIF.

On this clonotype itself: It may be a read error: a sequence one base away is much more abundant. The V gene is TRBV6-6, the J gene TRBJ2-3; tentative D call: TRBD1 (6 bases). The J call is doubtful: the DNA matches TRBJ1-5 better. This CDR3 has 14 amino acids. CDR1 is MNHNY and CDR2 is SVGAGI in the germline V gene (reference sequence). The CDR3 DNA is TGTGCCAGCAGTGGGGGGCGGCCCACCGATACGCAGCATTTT. As protein: CASSGGRPTDTQHF.

This clonotype appeared many times. The chain carries TRBV29-1 and TRBJ2-1; 10 bases align to TRBD2. The J segment lost 0 bases and the V segment lost 4 bases, leaving 3 bases of the junction unmatched. The germline V gene has CDR1 SQVTM and CDR2 ANQGSEA. The CDR3 loop spans 15 amino acids. CDR3 sequence reads: CSVALAGFSYNEQFF. Here the CDR3 DNA reads TGCAGCGTTGCACTAGCGGGGTTCTCCTACAATGAGCAGTTCTTC.

As for this clonotype: At one of its ends the junction is not consistent with the germline gene, which may arise from a read error. V usage is TRBV11-2 and J usage is TRBJ2-1, with D uncertain. Germline CDR1 is SGHAT and CDR2 is FQNNGV. This CDR3 has 14 residues. CDR3 sequence reads: CASSPTGRYNEQFF. In DNA, the CDR3 is TGTGCTAGCAGCCCCACTGGTAGATACAATGAGCAGTTCTTC.

On this clonotype: The junction does not match germline at one end; this may be a read error. The chain employs TRBV29-1 and TRBJ1-1; the match to TRBD1 covers 8 bases. Germline V gene sequence: CDR1 SQVTM, CDR2 ANQGSEA. This CDR3 is built from 12 residues. The CDR3 region has the DNA TGCAGCGCTTACGACAGGGGCACTGAAGATTTCTTT. Its protein is CSAYDRGTEDFF. Supplemented by reference TRBV29-1 and TRBJ1-1, the full variable domain reads SAVISQKPSRDICQRGTSLTIQCQVDSQVTMMFWYRQQPGQSLTLIATANQGSEATYESGFVIDKFPISRPNLTFSTLTVSNMSPEDSSIYLCSAYDRGTEDFFGQGTRLTVV.

This clonotype appeared a few times. V and J are TRBV7-8 and TRBJ1-5, with D tentatively TRBD1 (6 bases). Germline V gene lookup returns CDR1 SGHVS and CDR2 FQNEAQ. V dropped 5 bases and J dropped 7 bases, with 30 bases sitting between them. CDR3 length equals 19 residues. The CDR3 sequence: CASSPGQFEGLFFVQPQHF. The CDR3 DNA reads TGTGCCAGCAGCCCCGGACAGTTCGAGGGGCTGTTTTTTGTCCAGCCCCAGCATTTT.

Concerning this clonotype itself: A much larger clonotype is one base distant, so this may be a read error. The chain recombines TRBV12-3 or TRBV12-4 with TRBJ2-1, with D unclear. The CDR3 has 12 residues. Trimming shortened V by 11 bases and J by 12 bases, and 20 bases separated the two germline ends. CDR3 in DNA: TGTGCCGGCACACCATCCAATCGTTGGCAGTTCTTC. Amino acids: CAGTPSNRWQFF.

The rearrangement uses TRBV29-1 and TRBJ2-1, with a tentative D call TRBD2 (6 bases). CDR3 length: 17 amino acids. The V end lost 3 bases, the J end lost 4 bases, and 22 bases lay between the germline ends. The germline V gene has CDR1 SQVTM and CDR2 ANQGSEA. The CDR3 sequence: CSVEALVAVVSYNEQFF. In DNA form, the CDR3 reads TGCAGCGTTGAGGCCCTAGTAGCGGTAGTATCTTACAATGAGCAGTTCTTC.

Concerning this clonotype itself: Germline and junction disagree at one end, which may indicate a read error. The V and J genes are TRBV7-3 and TRBJ2-1; 8 nucleotides align to TRBD2. From germline, CDR1 is SGHTA and CDR2 FQGTGA. The CDR3 totals 16 residues. CDR3 loop: CTSSRAGTSGSNEQFF. CDR3 nucleotides: TGTACCAGCAGCCGAGCCGGGACTAGTGGGAGCAATGAGCAGTTCTTC. The full variable domain, rest sourced from reference TRBV7-3 and TRBJ2-1, is GAGVSQTPSNKVTEKGKYVELRCDPISGHTALYWYRQSLGQGPEFLIYFQGTGAADDSGLPNDRFFAVRPEGSVSTLKIQRTERGDSAVYLCTSSRAGTSGSNEQFFGPGTRLTVL.

This clonotype was observed at least ten times. The rearrangement links TRBV29-1 to TRBJ2-5; 9 nucleotides match TRBD1. CDR3 length: 13 residues. Germline loops: CDR1 SQVTM, CDR2 ANQGSEA. The J segment lost 2 bases and the V segment lost 5 bases, leaving 3 bases of the junction unmatched. The CDR3 spells CSVHGQGQETQYF. In DNA, the CDR3 is TGCAGCGTTCACGGACAGGGGCAAGAGACCCAGTACTTC.

The chain carries TRBV6-1 and TRBJ2-2; D is uncertain. V was pared by 9 bases and J by 4 bases, with 21 bases between. The germline gives CDR1 MNHNS, CDR2 SASEGT. The CDR3 contains 16 residues. CDR3 sequence (DNA): TGTGCCAGTAATGAAATCTGGGGTATGACCACCGGGGAGCTGTTTTTT. This translates into CASNEIWGMTTGELFF.

As to this clonotype: The germline gene is not matched at one end of the junction; a read error may be the cause. The chain combines TRBV28 with TRBJ2-1; D is unclear. The germline V gene encodes CDR1 MDHEN and CDR2 SYDVKM. The CDR3 contains 16 residues. The DNA for the CDR3 is TGTGCCGGCAGTTTAATCGTACGCAGGATAGACAATGAGCAGTTCTTC. Protein product: CAGSLIVRRIDNEQFF. The entire variable domain, with the rest obtained from reference TRBV28 and TRBJ2-1, is as follows: DVKVTQSSRYLVKRTGEKVFLECVQDMDHENMFWYRQDPGLGLRLIYFSYDVKMKEKGDIPEGYSVSREKKERFSLILESASTNQTSMYLCAGSLIVRRIDNEQFFGPGTRLTVL.

Notes on this clonotype: An end of the junction differs from the germline gene, which may be a read error. The chain has TRBV11-2 and TRBJ2-1; tentatively, D is TRBD2 (6 bases). The CDR3 spans 15 residues. Germline V lookup: CDR1 SGHAT, CDR2 FQNNGV. CDR3 loop: CASSPFPGLYSEQLF. CDR3 in DNA: TGTGCCAGCAGCCCGTTTCCGGGACTCTACAGTGAGCAGTTATTC.

This clonotype was observed a few times. A much larger clone differs from this one at a single base, so this may be a read error. The chain joins TRBV4-1 to TRBJ1-2; D ambiguous. The CDR3 contains 13 residues. CDR1 is MGHRA, CDR2 YSYEKL, per germline. Trimming pared 4 bases from V and 7 bases from J, leaving 13 bases between. CDR3 loop: CASSPYRFCGYTF. CDR3 nucleotides: TGCGCCAGCAGCCCTTACAGATTTTGTGGCTACACCTTC.

About this clonotype: A much larger clonotype is one base distant, so this may be a read error. This chain uses TRBV7-8 with TRBJ2-1; D may be TRBD2 (6 bases). Germline V gene lookup returns CDR1 SGHVS and CDR2 FQNEAQ. The V and J ends lost 2 bases and 3 bases respectively, with 11 bases between them. This CDR3 is 15 amino acids long. The CDR3 DNA is TGTGCCAGCAGCTTATACGTAGCGGACTACAATGAGCAGTTCTTC. Amino acid sequence: CASSLYVADYNEQFF.

To note about this clonotype: Just one base apart from a much larger clone, this may be a read error. This chain uses TRBV11-2 with TRBJ2-6; D may correspond to TRBD1 or TRBD2 (5 bases each). The germline V gene encodes CDR1 SGHAT and CDR2 FQNNGV. The CDR3 runs to 15 residues. The CDR3 DNA reads as TGTGCCACCCAGCGGCCGCGCTCTGGGGCCGACGTCCTGACTTTC. Residues: CATQRPRSGADVLTF.

As concerns this clonotype: A much larger clone differs by one base, so this may be a read error. The chain carries TRBV12-5 and TRBJ1-6; D is unclear. This CDR3 has 14 residues. Trimming took 4 bases from V and 5 from J, leaving 9 bases between them. The germline V gene has CDR1 LGHNT and CDR2 FRNRAP. The CDR3 is CASGSGFNNSPLHF. CDR3 nucleotides: TGTGCTAGTGGTTCCGGGTTCAATAATTCACCCCTCCACTTT.